Following are 22 T cell receptor beta chains from one sample sequenced in a study of blood T cell repertoires in COVID-19. Data came from immunoSEQ multiplex PCR; TCRdb stores just in-frame clones and leaves some out. The data contain some 170,000 clones, approximately 88% of them singletons. The sequencing sample was made of peripheral blood. The origin of the receptors is a woman between 35 and 50 years old with COVID-19, enrolled during active disease.

This chain links TRBV2 with TRBJ2-1; 8 bases fit TRBD2. Germline loops: CDR1 SNHLY, CDR2 FYNNEI. The length of the CDR3 is 15 residues. Trimming removed 7 bases from V and 5 bases from J; junction bases left unmatched: 10. The CDR3 sequence is CASTQTSVIHNEQFF. CDR3 bases: TGTGCCAGCACCCAGACTAGCGTTATCCACAATGAGCAGTTCTTC.

The chain recombines TRBV9 with TRBJ2-1; 8 bases match TRBD2. V lost 0 bases to trimming and J lost 0 bases; unmatched junction nucleotides: 11. Germline V lookup: CDR1 SGDLS, CDR2 YYNGEE. The CDR3 length is 19 residues. The CDR3 DNA is TGTGCCAGCAGCGTAGCTCCGTCGGGAGGGGCTTACTCCTACAATGAGCAGTTCTTC. It is translated as CASSVAPSGGAYSYNEQFF.

This chain connects TRBV12-3 or TRBV12-4 to TRBJ2-1; maybe TRBD1 (5 bases). The CDR3 contains 13 residues. Trimming stripped 7 bases from V and 4 bases from J, with 11 bases between. The CDR3 spells CASTPSGYNEQFF. The CDR3 nucleotides read TGTGCCAGCACCCCTTCAGGGTACAATGAGCAGTTCTTC.

This clone was seen a few times. The CDR3: CASSTSTGVAQSPLHF. The DNA for the CDR3 is TGCGCCAGCAGCACATCCACAGGTGTTGCTCAATCACCCCTCCACTTT. The V gene is TRBV5-1, the J gene TRBJ1-6, with D maybe TRBD1 (5 bases). The CDR3 extends over 16 amino acids. Germline V lookup: CDR1 SGHRS, CDR2 YFSETQ. With 4 bases removed from V and 10 bases from J, the gap between germline ends came to 21 bases.

This chain uses TRBV5-1 with TRBJ1-1; a possible D gene is TRBD1 (5 bases). Trimming removed 5 bases at V and 0 bases at J, with 17 bases between. The germline V gene encodes CDR1 SGHRS and CDR2 YFSETQ. The CDR3 consists of 16 residues. CDR3: CASRSPGGPLNTEAFF. CDR3 nucleotide sequence: TGCGCCAGCAGGTCCCCCGGGGGACCCCTGAACACTGAAGCTTTCTTT.

The V and J genes are TRBV5-5 and TRBJ2-2; 11 nucleotides line up with TRBD2. The CDR3 spans 17 residues. After removal of 2 bases from V and 5 bases from J, the junction contained 8 bases not matched to a gene. Germline-derived CDR1 and CDR2 are SGHKS and YYEKEE (reference sequence). As DNA, the CDR3 is TGTGCCAGCAGCTTTCTAGCGGGAGGAGTTCGGACCGGGGAGCTGTTTTTT. Amino acids: CASSFLAGGVRTGELFF.

The J gene is TRBJ1-6, the V gene TRBV27; D not certain. CDR3 length equals 14 residues. CDR1 is MNHEY, CDR2 SMNVEV, per germline (reference sequence). V gave up 2 bases and J gave up 10 bases, with 12 bases separating them. CDR3 DNA sequence: TGTGCCAGCAGTTTAGGACTCATGAGGTCACCCCTCCACTTT. Its translation: CASSLGLMRSPLHF.

The CDR3: CASSLSPAGTRNYGYTF. The CDR3 coding sequence is TGTGCCAGCAGTTTATCGCCCGCCGGGACACGTAACTATGGCTACACCTTC. The chain uses TRBV27 and TRBJ1-2; D might be TRBD1 (6 bases). Germline CDR1 reads MNHEY; CDR2 reads SMNVEV (reference sequence). Trimming stripped 0 bases from V and 1 base from J, with 15 bases between. The CDR3 sequence is 17 residues long.

This chain links TRBV15 with TRBJ1-2, with 8 positions matching TRBD1. CDR1 LNHNV and CDR2 YYDKDF come from the germline V gene (reference sequence). This CDR3 is built from 16 residues. V lost 5 bases, J lost 0 bases, and 8 bases stayed unmatched. CDR3 bases: TGTGCCACCAGCGCCCCCGACAGGGGACCTAACTATGGCTACACCTTC. Translating gives CATSAPDRGPNYGYTF.

In this sample, this clone turned up once. The chain carries TRBV6-5 and TRBJ2-7, with 10 nucleotides matching TRBD1. After removal of 6 bases from V and 5 bases from J, the junction contained 7 bases not matched to a gene. Germline values: CDR1 MNHEY, CDR2 SVGAGI. The CDR3 length is 14 residues. The CDR3 protein is CASSSGTGEHEQYF. CDR3 nucleotides: TGTGCCAGCAGCTCCGGGACAGGGGAACACGAGCAGTACTTC.

The chain couples TRBV21-1 to TRBJ1-6; the D call of TRBD1 is as the table states it, not checked on the DNA. TRBV21-1 is given as a pseudogene. The CDR3 length is 15 residues. The CDR3 sequence is CASSPRTVNNSPLHF. In DNA, the CDR3 is TGTGCCAGCAGCCCCCGGACAGTTAATAATTCACCCCTCCACTTT.

The chain is built from TRBV2 and TRBJ1-5; D is possibly TRBD1 (5 bases). The CDR3 runs to 15 residues. V was trimmed by 0 bases and J by 4 bases, leaving 10 bases between them. Germline V gene sequence: CDR1 SNHLY, CDR2 FYNNEI. The CDR3 DNA follows: TGTGCCAGCAGTGAAGCGCGACAGATAAATCAGCCCCAGCATTTT. As protein: CASSEARQINQPQHF.

This chain uses TRBV6-4 with TRBJ2-5; 11 positions agree with TRBD2. In germline, CDR1 is MRHNA, CDR2 SNTAGT. Trimming cost V 4 bases and J 2 bases; bases outside gene matches: 0. This CDR3 spans 14 amino acids. CDR3 coding DNA: TGTGCCAGCAGTGCTAGCGGGGGGCAAGAGACCCAGTACTTC. It specifies CASSASGGQETQYF.

This chain connects TRBV7-3 to TRBJ2-1, with 9 positions matching TRBD2. V dropped 2 bases and J dropped 10; count of bases not matched to a gene: 12. This CDR3 has 16 residues. Germline-derived CDR1 and CDR2 are SGHTA and FQGTGA. The CDR3 nucleotides are TGTGCCAGCAGCTTAGATGGGCTAGCGGGACGGGTAGAGCAGTTCTTC. This encodes CASSLDGLAGRVEQFF.

This clone was counted once. The chain uses TRBV28 and TRBJ2-1; TRBD2 matches 7 bases. The junction had 15 bases not matched to a gene; V was cut back by 4 bases and J by 3 bases. The CDR3 loop spans 18 amino acids. Germline CDR1 is MDHEN and CDR2 is SYDVKM. The CDR3 reads CASSSQAVRAGVYNEQFF. The DNA for the CDR3 is TGTGCCAGCAGTTCCCAAGCGGTTCGGGCGGGAGTCTACAATGAGCAGTTCTTC. The whole variable domain, remainder taken from reference TRBV28 and TRBJ2-1, is DVKVTQSSRYLVKRTGEKVFLECVQDMDHENMFWYRQDPGLGLRLIYFSYDVKMKEKGDIPEGYSVSREKKERFSLILESASTNQTSMYLCASSSQAVRAGVYNEQFFGPGTRLTVL.

V is TRBV19 and J is TRBJ1-2, with D possibly matching TRBD1 (6 bases). V was clipped by 2 bases and J by 4 bases, with 14 bases between them. The CDR3 loop spans 15 amino acids. Germline V CDR1 and CDR2: LNHDA, SQIVND (reference sequence). Here the CDR3 reads CASSITTQGIYGYTF. CDR3 DNA sequence: TGTGCCAGTAGTATAACGACCCAGGGGATCTATGGCTACACCTTC. The whole variable domain, remainder taken from reference TRBV19 and TRBJ1-2, is DGGITQSPKYLFRKEGQNVTLSCEQNLNHDAMYWYRQDPGQGLRLIYYSQIVNDFQKGDIAEGYSVSREKKESFPLTVTSAQKNPTAFYLCASSITTQGIYGYTFGSGTRLTVV.

This clone was counted only a few times. The V and J genes are TRBV11-2 and TRBJ2-5, with TRBD2 matching over 8 bases. The V segment lost 10 bases and the J segment 4 bases; nucleotides outside the gene matches: 20. The CDR3 is 17 residues long. The germline V gene has CDR1 SGHAT and CDR2 FQNNGV. CDR3 in amino acids: CATSPRGGSQHGETQYF. Written as DNA, the CDR3 is TGTGCCACTTCCCCCCGGGGGGGGTCCCAACATGGAGAGACCCAGTACTTC.

The genes are TRBV7-9 and TRBJ1-2; tentative D call: TRBD1 (6 bases). The CDR3 runs to 17 residues. Looked up from germline, CDR1 is SEHNR and CDR2 is FQNEAQ (reference sequence). The ends were cut back, 2 bases at V and 4 bases at J, with 20 bases in the middle. In nucleotides, the CDR3 is TGTGCCAGCAGCTTACCCCGTGCGGGGGCGCCAGGCTATGGCTACACCTTC. This gives the protein CASSLPRAGAPGYGYTF.

J is TRBJ2-7 and V is TRBV19, with a weak D call TRBD2 (5 bases). The CDR3 totals 13 residues. Trimming shortened V by 5 bases and J by 2 bases, and 10 bases separated the two germline ends. CDR1 and CDR2 from the germline V gene are LNHDA and SQIVND (reference sequence). The DNA of the CDR3 is TGTGCCAGTAGTGCGGCGGGTGCCTACGAGCAGTACTTC. Amino acids: CASSAAGAYEQYF.

The chain is built from TRBV5-6 and TRBJ2-3; maybe TRBD2 (6 bases). This CDR3 is built from 15 residues. Trimming removed 0 bases from V and 3 bases from J, with 11 bases in between. The germline CDR1 and CDR2 sequences are SGHDT and YYEEEE. The CDR3 region is CASSLALALTDTQYF. The CDR3 bases are TGTGCCAGCAGCTTGGCCCTAGCGCTGACAGATACGCAGTATTTT.

This sequence joins TRBV6-5 and TRBJ1-3; possible D gene TRBD1, 6 bases. Germline V gives CDR1 MNHEY, CDR2 SVGAGI. The CDR3 has 16 amino acids. The V end was cut by 4 bases, the J end by 0 bases, with 13 bases between. The CDR3 region is CASSWSGQSSGNTIYF. In nucleotides, the CDR3 is TGTGCCAGCAGTTGGTCTGGACAGTCCTCTGGAAACACCATATATTTT.

V usage is TRBV5-4 and J usage is TRBJ2-3, with 9 bases that match TRBD1. Germline V gene sequence: CDR1 SGHNT, CDR2 YYREEE (reference sequence). The ends lost 0 bases at V and 5 bases at J; junction bases unmatched: 10. The CDR3 is made up of 17 amino acids. The CDR3 DNA is TGTGCCAGCAGCTTGGCGAAACCGGGACAGGGTGGAGATACGCAGTATTTT. Translation: CASSLAKPGQGGDTQYF. Using reference TRBV5-4 and TRBJ2-3 for the parts outside the CDR3, the full variable domain is ETGVTQSPTHLIKTRGQQVTLRCSSQSGHNTVSWYQQALGQGPQFIFQYYREEENGRGNFPPRFSGLQFPNYSSELNVNALELDDSALYLCASSLAKPGQGGDTQYFGPGTRLTVL.